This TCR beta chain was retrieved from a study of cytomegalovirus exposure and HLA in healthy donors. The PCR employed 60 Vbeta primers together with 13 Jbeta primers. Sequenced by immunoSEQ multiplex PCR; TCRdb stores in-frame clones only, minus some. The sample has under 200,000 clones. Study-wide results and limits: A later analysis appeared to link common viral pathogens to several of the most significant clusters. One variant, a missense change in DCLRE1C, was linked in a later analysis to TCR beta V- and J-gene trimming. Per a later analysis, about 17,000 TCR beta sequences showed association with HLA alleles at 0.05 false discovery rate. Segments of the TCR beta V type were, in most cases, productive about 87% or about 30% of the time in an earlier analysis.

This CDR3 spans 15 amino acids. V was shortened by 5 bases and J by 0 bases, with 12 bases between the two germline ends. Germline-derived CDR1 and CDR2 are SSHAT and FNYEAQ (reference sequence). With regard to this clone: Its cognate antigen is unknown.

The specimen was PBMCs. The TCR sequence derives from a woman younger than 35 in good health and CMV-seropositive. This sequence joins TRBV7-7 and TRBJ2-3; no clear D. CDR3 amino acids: CASSPGGPSTDTQYF. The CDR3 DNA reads TGTGCCAGCAGCCCTGGTGGGCCTAGCACAGATACGCAGTATTTT.